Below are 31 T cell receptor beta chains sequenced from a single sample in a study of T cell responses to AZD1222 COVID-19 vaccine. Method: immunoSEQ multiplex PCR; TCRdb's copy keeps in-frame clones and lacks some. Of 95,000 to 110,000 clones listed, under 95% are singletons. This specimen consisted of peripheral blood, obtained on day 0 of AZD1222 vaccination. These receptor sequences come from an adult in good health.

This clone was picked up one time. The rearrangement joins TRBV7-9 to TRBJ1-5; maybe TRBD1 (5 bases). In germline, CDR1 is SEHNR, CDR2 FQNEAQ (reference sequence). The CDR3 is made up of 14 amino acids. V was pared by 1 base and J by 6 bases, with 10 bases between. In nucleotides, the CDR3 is TGTGCCAGCAGCTTAGGGGGCCTCGGTCAGCCCCAGCATTTT. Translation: CASSLGGLGQPQHF.

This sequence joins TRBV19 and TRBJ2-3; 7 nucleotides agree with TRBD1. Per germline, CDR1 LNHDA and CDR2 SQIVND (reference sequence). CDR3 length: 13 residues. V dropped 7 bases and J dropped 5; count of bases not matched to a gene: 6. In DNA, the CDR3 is TGTGCCAGTACGCAGGGGGATGGAGATACGCAGTATTTT. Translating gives CASTQGDGDTQYF.

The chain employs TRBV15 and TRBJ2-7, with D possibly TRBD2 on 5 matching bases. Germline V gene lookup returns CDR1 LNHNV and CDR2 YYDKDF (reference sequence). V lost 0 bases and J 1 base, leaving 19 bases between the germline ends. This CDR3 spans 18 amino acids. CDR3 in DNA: TGTGCCACCAGCAGAGATTTAAGTTCCGGGGTTGTTTCCTACGAGCAGTACTTC. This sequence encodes CATSRDLSSGVVSYEQYF.

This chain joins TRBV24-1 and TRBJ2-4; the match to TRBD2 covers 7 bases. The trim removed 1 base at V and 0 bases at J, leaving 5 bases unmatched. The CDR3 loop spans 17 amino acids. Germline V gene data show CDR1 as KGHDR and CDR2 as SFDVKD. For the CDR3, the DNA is TGTGCCACCAGTGATTTAGTGGGGGAGGGAGCCAAAAACATTCAGTACTTC. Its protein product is CATSDLVGEGAKNIQYF.

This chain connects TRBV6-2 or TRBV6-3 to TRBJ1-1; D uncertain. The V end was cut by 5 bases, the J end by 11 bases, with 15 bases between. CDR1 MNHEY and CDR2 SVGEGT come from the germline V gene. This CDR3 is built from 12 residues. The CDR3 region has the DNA TGTGCCAGCAGTCCGTTCCGGTGGGCCGCTTTCTTT. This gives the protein CASSPFRWAAFF.

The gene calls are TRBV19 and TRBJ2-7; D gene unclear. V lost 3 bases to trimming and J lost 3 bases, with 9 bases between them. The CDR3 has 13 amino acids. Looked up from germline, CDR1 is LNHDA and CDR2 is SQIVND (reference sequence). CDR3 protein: CASSIRPYYEQYF. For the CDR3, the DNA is TGTGCCAGTAGTATCAGGCCCTACTACGAGCAGTACTTC.

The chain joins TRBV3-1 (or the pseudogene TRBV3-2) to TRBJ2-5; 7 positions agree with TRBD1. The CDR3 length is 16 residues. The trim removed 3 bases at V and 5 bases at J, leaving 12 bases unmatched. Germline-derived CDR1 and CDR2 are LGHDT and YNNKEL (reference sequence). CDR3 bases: TGTGCCAGCAGCCAGAAAGAGGGGGCGCGGTGGGAGACCCAGTACTTC. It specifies CASSQKEGARWETQYF.

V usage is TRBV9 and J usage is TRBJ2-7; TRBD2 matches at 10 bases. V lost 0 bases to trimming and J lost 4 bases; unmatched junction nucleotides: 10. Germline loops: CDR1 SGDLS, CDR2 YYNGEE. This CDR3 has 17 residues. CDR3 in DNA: TGTGCCAGCAGCGTAGAACGGGATGAGCGGGGGGGTTACGAGCAGTACTTC. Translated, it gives CASSVERDERGGYEQYF.

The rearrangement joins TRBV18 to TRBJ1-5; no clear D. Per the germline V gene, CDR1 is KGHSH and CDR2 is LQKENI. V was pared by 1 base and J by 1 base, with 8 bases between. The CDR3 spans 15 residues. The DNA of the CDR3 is TGTGCCAGCTCACCACAGGACCGGAGCAATCAGCCCCAGCATTTT. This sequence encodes CASSPQDRSNQPQHF.

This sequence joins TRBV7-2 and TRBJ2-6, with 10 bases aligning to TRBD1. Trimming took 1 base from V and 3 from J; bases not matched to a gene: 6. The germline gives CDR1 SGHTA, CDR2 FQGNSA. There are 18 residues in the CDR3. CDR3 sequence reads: CASSLVGTGAVGANVLTF. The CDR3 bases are TGTGCCAGCAGCTTAGTAGGGACAGGGGCCGTTGGGGCCAACGTCCTGACTTTC.

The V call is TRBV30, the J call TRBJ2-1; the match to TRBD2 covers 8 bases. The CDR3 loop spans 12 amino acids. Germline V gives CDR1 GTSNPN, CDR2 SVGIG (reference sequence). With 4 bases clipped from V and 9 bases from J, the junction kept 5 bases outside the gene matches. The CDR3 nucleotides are TGTGCCTGGACCGGGGGGGCGCGTGAGCAGTTCTTC. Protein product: CAWTGGAREQFF.

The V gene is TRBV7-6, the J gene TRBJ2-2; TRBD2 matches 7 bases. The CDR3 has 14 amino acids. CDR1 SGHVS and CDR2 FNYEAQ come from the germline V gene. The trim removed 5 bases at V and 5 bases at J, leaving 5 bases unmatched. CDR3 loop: CASSEQLATGELFF. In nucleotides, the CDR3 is TGTGCCAGCAGCGAGCAACTAGCGACCGGGGAGCTGTTTTTT.

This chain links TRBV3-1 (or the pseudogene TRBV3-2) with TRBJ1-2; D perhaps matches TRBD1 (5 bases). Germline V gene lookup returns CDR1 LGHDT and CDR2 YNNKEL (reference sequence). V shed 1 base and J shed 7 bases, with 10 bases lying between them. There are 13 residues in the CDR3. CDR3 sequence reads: CASSQVQVGGYTF. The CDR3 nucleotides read TGTGCCAGCAGCCAAGTACAGGTTGGTGGCTACACCTTC.

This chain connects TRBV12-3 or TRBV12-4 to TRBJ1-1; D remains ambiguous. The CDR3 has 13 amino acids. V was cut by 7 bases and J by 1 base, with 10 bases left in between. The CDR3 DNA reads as TGTGCCAGCAAGAAGACACAGAACACTGAAGCTTTCTTT. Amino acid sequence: CASKKTQNTEAFF.

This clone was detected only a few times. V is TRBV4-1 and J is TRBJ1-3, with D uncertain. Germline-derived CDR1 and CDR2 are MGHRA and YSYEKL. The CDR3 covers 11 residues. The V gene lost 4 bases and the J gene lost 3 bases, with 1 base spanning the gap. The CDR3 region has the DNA TGCGCCAGCAGCCTTGGAAACACCATATATTTT. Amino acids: CASSLGNTIYF.

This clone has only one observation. The CDR3 DNA reads TGTGCCAGCAGTTACCAATCGGGACAGATTTACGAGCAGTACTTC. Its translation: CASSYQSGQIYEQYF. V usage is TRBV6-2 or TRBV6-3 and J usage is TRBJ2-7; TRBD1 matches at 7 bases. J was trimmed by 4 bases and V by 2 bases; bases with no gene match: 8. Germline V lookup: CDR1 MNHEY, CDR2 SVGEGT. The CDR3 covers 15 residues.

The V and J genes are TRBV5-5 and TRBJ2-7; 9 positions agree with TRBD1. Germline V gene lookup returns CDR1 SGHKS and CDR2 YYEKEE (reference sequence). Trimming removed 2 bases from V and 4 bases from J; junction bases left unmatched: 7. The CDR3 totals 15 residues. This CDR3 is CASSFNTGGRYEQYF. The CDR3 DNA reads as TGTGCCAGCAGCTTTAATACAGGGGGCAGGTACGAGCAGTACTTC. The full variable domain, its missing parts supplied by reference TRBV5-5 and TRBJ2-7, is DAGVTQSPTHLIKTRGQQVTLRCSPISGHKSVSWYQQVLGQGPQFIFQYYEKEERGRGNFPDRFSARQFPNYSSELNVNALLLGDSALYLCASSFNTGGRYEQYFGPGTRLTVT.

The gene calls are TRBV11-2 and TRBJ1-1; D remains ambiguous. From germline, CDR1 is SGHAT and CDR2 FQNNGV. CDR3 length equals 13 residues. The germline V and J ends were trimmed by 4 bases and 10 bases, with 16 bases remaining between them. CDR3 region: CASSWTGYELAFF. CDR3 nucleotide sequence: TGTGCCAGCAGCTGGACCGGGTACGAGCTAGCTTTCTTT.

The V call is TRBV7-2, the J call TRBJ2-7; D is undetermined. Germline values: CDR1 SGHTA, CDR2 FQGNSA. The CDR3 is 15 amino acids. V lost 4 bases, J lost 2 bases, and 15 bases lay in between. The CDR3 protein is CASSSSATDPYEQYF. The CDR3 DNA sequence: TGTGCCAGCAGCTCCAGCGCCACAGACCCCTACGAGCAGTACTTC.

The CDR3 region has the DNA TGTGCCTGGAGGACCCGACAGGGAGGGGGCACAGATACGCAGTATTTT. Translated: CAWRTRQGGGTDTQYF. This rearrangement joins TRBV30 to TRBJ2-3, with D possibly being TRBD1 or TRBD2 (7 bases each). The CDR3 covers 16 residues. Trimming cost V 3 bases and J 1 base, with 17 bases left between them. The germline V gene has CDR1 GTSNPN and CDR2 SVGIG (reference sequence).

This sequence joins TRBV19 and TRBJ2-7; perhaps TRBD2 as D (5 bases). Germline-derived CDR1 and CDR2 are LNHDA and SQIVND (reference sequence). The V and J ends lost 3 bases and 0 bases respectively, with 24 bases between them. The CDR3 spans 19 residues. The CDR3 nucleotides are TGTGCCAGTAGTATCGATTTCCCGCGGGCCGGCGGCGGCTCCTACGAGCAGTACTTC. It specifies CASSIDFPRAGGGSYEQYF.

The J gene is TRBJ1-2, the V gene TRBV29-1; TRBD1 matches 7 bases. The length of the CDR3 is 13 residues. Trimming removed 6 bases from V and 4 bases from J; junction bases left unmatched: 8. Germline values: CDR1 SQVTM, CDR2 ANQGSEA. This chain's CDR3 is CSVSRDSSYGYTF. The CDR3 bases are TGCAGCGTATCCCGGGACAGCAGCTATGGCTACACCTTC.

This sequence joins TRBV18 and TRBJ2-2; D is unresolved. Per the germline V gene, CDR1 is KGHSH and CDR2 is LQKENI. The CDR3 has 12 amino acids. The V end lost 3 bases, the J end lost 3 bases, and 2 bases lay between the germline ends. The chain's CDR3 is CASSPDTGELFF. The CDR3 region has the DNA TGTGCCAGCTCACCTGACACCGGGGAGCTGTTTTTT.

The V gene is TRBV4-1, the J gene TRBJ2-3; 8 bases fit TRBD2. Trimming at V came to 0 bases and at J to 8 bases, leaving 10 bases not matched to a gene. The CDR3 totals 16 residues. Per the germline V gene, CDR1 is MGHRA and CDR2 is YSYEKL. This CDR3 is CASSQDAAGGVGTQYF. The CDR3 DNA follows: TGCGCCAGCAGCCAAGATGCGGCCGGGGGGGTAGGTACGCAGTATTTT.

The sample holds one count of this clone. This chain's CDR3 is CASSPVRGEQYF. The CDR3 coding sequence is TGTGCCAGCTCACCAGTGAGAGGCGAGCAGTACTTC. The chain recombines TRBV18 with TRBJ2-7, with D unclear. The V and J ends lost 2 bases and 6 bases respectively, with 8 bases between them. The CDR3 has 12 residues. Germline V lookup: CDR1 KGHSH, CDR2 LQKENI. Variable domain in full (rest from reference TRBV18 and TRBJ2-7): NAGVMQNPRHLVRRRGQEARLRCSPMKGHSHVYWYRQLPEEGLKFMVYLQKENIIDESGMPKERFSAEFPKEGPSILRIQQVVRGDSAAYFCASSPVRGEQYFGPGTRLTVT.

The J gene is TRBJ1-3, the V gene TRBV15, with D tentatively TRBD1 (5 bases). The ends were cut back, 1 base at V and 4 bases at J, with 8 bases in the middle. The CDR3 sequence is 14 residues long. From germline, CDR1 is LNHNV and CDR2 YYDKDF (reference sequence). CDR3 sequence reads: CATSRGGEGNTIYF. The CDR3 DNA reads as TGTGCCACCAGCAGAGGGGGGGAAGGAAACACCATATATTTT.

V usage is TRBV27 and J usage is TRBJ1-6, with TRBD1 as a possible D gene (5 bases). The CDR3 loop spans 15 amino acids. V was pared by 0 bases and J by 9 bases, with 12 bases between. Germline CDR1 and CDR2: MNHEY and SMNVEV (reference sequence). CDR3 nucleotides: TGTGCCAGCAGTTTATCCGGCAGGGCAGGTTCACCCCTCCACTTT. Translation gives CASSLSGRAGSPLHF.

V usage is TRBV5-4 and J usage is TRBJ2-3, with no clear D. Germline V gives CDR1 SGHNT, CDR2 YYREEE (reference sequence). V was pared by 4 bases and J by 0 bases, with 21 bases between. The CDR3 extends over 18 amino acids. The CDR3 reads CASSRHEQTTTSTDTQYF. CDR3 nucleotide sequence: TGTGCCAGCAGCAGACACGAACAGACGACAACTAGCACAGATACGCAGTATTTT.

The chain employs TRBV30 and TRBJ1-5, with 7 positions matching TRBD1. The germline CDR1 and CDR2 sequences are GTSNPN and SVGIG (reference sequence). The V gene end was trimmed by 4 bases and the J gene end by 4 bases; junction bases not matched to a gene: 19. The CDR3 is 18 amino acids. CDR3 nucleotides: TGTGCCTGGACGACAGGGAAAGGGAGGTGGCTGGTTAATCAGCCCCAGCATTTT. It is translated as CAWTTGKGRWLVNQPQHF.

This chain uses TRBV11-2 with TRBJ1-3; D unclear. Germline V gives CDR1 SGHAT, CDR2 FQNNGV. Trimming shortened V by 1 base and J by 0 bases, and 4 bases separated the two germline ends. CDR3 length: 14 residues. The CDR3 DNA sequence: TGTGCCAGCAGCTTAGTATTCTCTGGAAACACCATATATTTT. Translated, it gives CASSLVFSGNTIYF.

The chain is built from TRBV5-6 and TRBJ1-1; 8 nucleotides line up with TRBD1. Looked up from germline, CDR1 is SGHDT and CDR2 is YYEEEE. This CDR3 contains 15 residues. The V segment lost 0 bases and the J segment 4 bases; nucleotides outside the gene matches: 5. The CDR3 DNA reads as TGTGCCAGCAGCTTGGTGGCAGGGGGCTTCACTGAAGCTTTCTTT. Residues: CASSLVAGGFTEAFF.